These T cell receptor beta chains were read from a single sample in a study of blood T cell repertoires in COVID-19. Sequenced by immunoSEQ multiplex PCR; TCRdb stores in-frame clones only, minus some. The repertoire holds some 210,000 clones, 80% to 90% seen once, with approximately 5.1% in the top ten. The sequencing sample was made of peripheral blood. The receptor source for this set is a woman in her seventies with active or convalescent COVID-19. CDR3s leave out the opening cysteine and the closing phenylalanine or tryptophan. Each record gives: J gene, CDR3 length, V gene, CDR3 protein.

J gene: TRBJ1-2; CDR3 length: 12; V gene: TRBV28; CDR3 protein: ASSSGTVLSGYT
J gene: TRBJ2-1; CDR3 length: 12; V gene: TRBV18; CDR3 protein: ASSQRLAEDEQF
J gene: TRBJ1-4; CDR3 length: 12; V gene: TRBV7-6; CDR3 protein: ASSLGGFNEKLF
J gene: TRBJ2-7; CDR3 length: 11; V gene: TRBV2; CDR3 protein: ASSARVSYEQY
J gene: TRBJ1-1; CDR3 length: 12; V gene: TRBV6-5; CDR3 protein: ASSFGQLNTEAF
J gene: TRBJ1-1; CDR3 length: 11; V gene: TRBV5-8; CDR3 protein: ATLQQGSPEAF
J gene: TRBJ2-1; CDR3 length: 12; V gene: TRBV2; CDR3 protein: ASSRPRDYNEQF
J gene: TRBJ2-7; CDR3 length: 13; V gene: TRBV2; CDR3 protein: ASSHPGTSSYEQY
J gene: TRBJ2-3; CDR3 length: 11; V gene: TRBV2; CDR3 protein: ASSEVAGPSQY
J gene: TRBJ1-5; CDR3 length: 13; V gene: TRBV28; CDR3 protein: ASGKMRGSNQPQH
J gene: TRBJ2-1; CDR3 length: 15; V gene: TRBV4-2; CDR3 protein: ASSQPLKQGRFNEQF
J gene: TRBJ2-2; CDR3 length: 14; V gene: TRBV9; CDR3 protein: ASSGTGTGNTGELF
J gene: TRBJ2-1; CDR3 length: 14; V gene: TRBV5-4; CDR3 protein: ASRNPQGADYNEQF
J gene: TRBJ2-7; CDR3 length: 13; V gene: TRBV6-5; CDR3 protein: ASSYSRQGALEQY
J gene: TRBJ2-7; CDR3 length: 13; V gene: TRBV29-1; CDR3 protein: SVEDLQANQYEQY
J gene: TRBJ2-7; CDR3 length: 14; V gene: TRBV2; CDR3 protein: ASSEGLAGVLREQY
J gene: TRBJ2-1; CDR3 length: 15; V gene: TRBV6-2/TRBV6-3; CDR3 protein: ASSYSQQRSSYNEQF